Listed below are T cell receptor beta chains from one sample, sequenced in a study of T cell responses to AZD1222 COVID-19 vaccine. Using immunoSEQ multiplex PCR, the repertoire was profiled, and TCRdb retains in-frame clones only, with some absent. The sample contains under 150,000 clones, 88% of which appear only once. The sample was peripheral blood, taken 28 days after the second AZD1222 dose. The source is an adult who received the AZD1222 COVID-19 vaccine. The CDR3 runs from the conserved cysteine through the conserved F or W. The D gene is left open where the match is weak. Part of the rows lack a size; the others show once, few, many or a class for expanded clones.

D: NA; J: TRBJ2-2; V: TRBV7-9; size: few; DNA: TGTGCCAGCAGCTTAAGAGGGGTCAACACCGGGGAGCTGTTTTTT; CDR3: CASSLRGVNTGELFF
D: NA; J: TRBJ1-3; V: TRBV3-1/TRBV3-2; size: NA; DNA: TGTGCCAGCAGCCTGCTAGGGATCTCTGGAAACACCATATATTTT; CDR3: CASSLLGISGNTIYF
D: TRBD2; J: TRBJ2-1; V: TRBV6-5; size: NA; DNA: TGTGCCAGCAGTAGACTAGCGGGCGATAATGAGCAGTTCTTC; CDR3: CASSRLAGDNEQFF
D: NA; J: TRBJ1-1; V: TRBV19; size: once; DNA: TGTGCCAGCCGGTTAACAGGGTTGGGCACTGAAGCTTTCTTT; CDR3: CASRLTGLGTEAFF
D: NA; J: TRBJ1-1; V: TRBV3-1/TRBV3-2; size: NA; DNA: TGTGCCAGCAGCCAAGCGGGGGGGGGAACTGAAGCTTTCTTT; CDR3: CASSQAGGGTEAFF
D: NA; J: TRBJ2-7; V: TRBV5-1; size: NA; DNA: TGCGCCAGCAGCCCCCGGCCTAGCGCAACCTACGAGCAGTACTTC; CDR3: CASSPRPSATYEQYF
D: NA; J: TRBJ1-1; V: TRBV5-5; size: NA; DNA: TGTGCCAGCAGCTTTAGGCTCGAAACGGTCAGGGTCATTGAAGCTTTCTTT; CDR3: CASSFRLETVRVIEAFF
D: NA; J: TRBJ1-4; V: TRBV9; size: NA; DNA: TGTGCCAGCAGCGTATTCGGGACGGCACTCGGGGAAAAACTGTTTTTT; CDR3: CASSVFGTALGEKLFF
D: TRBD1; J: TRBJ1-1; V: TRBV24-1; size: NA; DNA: TGTGCCACCAGTGATTTGGGGACAGCCGGAGCTTTCTTT; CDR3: CATSDLGTAGAFF
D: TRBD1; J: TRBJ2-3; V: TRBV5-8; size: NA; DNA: TGTGCCAGCAGCTTGGGAGTAGGGACAGGGAGCACAGATACGCAGTATTTT; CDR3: CASSLGVGTGSTDTQYF
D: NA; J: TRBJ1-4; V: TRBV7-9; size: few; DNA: TGTGCCAGCAGCTTATCTTCGGCAACTAATGAAAAACTGTTTTTT; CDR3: CASSLSSATNEKLFF
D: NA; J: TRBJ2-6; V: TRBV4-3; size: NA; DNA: TGCGCCAGCAGCCAAGGAGTTCGGGGCTCTGGGGCCAACGTCCTGACTTTC; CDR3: CASSQGVRGSGANVLTF
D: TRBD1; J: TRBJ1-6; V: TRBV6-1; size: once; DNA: TGTGCCAGCAGTGCCTTTTCCGGGACAGCGGAATCACCCCTCCACTTT; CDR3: CASSAFSGTAESPLHF
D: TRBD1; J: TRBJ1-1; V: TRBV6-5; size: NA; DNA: TGTGCCAGCAGTAACTCACAGGGGAGCACTGAAGCTTTCTTT; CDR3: CASSNSQGSTEAFF
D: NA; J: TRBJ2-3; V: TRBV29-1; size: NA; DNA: TGCAGCGTTGAAGACAGAGGTAGCACAGATACGCAGTATTTT; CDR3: CSVEDRGSTDTQYF
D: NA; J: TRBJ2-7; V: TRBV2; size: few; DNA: TGTGCCAGCAGTTGGACAGACTCCTACGAGCAGTACTTC; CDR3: CASSWTDSYEQYF
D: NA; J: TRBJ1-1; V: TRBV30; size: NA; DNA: TGTGCCCGCCGAATAAGGACATCGGCCACTGAAGCTTTCTTT; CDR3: CARRIRTSATEAFF
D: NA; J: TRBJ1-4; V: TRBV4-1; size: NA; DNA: TGCGCCAGCAGCCAAGATCGGGAGACTACAACTAATGAAAAACTGTTTTTT; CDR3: CASSQDRETTTNEKLFF
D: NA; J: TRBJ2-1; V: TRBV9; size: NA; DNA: TGTGCCAGCAGCGTTACTAGTTTCAGAAGCTCCTACAATGAGCAGTTCTTC; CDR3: CASSVTSFRSSYNEQFF
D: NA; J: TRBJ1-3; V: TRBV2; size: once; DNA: TGTGCCAGCAAACTGACAAACGCTGTAGGAAACACCATATATTTT; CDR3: CASKLTNAVGNTIYF
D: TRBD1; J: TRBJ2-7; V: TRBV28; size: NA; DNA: TGTGCCAGCAGTGAGACAGGGACCTACGAGCAGTACTTC; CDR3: CASSETGTYEQYF
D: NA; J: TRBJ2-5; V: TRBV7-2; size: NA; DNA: TGTGCCAGCAGCTTTCAGGGGTCTGAAGAGACCCAGTACTTC; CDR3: CASSFQGSEETQYF
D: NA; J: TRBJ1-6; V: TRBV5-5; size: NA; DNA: TGTGCCAGCAGGGGGGACATCAGCTCCTATAATTCACCCCTCCACTTT; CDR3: CASRGDISSYNSPLHF
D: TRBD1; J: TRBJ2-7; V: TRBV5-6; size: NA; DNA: TGTGCCAGCAGCTCGGACAGGTCCTACGAGCAGTACTTC; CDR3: CASSSDRSYEQYF
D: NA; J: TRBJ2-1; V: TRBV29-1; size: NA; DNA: TGCAGCGTTGAGGGCAGCGGCTACTCCTACAATGAGCAGTTCTTC; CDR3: CSVEGSGYSYNEQFF
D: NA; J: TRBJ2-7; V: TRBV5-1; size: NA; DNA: TGCGCCAGCAGCTTGGTGGCAGGGGACGTCTACGAGCAGTACTTC; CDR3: CASSLVAGDVYEQYF
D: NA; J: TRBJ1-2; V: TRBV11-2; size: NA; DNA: TGTGCCAGCAGCTCCCAGGATATCCTATATGGCTACACCTTC; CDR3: CASSSQDILYGYTF
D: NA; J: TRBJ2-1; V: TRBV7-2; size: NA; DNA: TGTGCCAGCAGCTCCCAGGGCCAGGACTACAATGAGCAGTTCTTC; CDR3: CASSSQGQDYNEQFF
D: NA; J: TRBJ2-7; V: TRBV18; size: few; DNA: TGTGCCAGCTCACCACCGAGGCAGCTCTACGAGCAGTACTTC; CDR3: CASSPPRQLYEQYF
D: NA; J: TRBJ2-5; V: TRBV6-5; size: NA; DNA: TGTGCCAGCAGTTACGGAGCATACCAAGAGACCCAGTACTTC; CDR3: CASSYGAYQETQYF
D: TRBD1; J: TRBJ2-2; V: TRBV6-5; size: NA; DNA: TGTGCCAGCAGGACAGGGTTCGGTGGCACCGGGGAGCTGTTTTTT; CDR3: CASRTGFGGTGELFF
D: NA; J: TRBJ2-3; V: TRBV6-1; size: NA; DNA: TGTGCCAGCAGTGAAGGTATCCTGCGGGACCCAGATACGCAGTATTTT; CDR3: CASSEGILRDPDTQYF
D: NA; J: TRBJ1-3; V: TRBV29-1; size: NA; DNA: TGCAGCGCAGGGGATTGGAACACCATATATTTT; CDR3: CSAGDWNTIYF
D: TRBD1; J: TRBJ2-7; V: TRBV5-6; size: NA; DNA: TGTGCCAGCAGGAGACGGTGGGACAGGGAGAAACGAAGCTACGAGCAGTACTTC; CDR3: CASRRRWDREKRSYEQYF
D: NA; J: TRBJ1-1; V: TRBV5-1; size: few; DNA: TGCGCCAGCGGGGACCTCCTGAACACTGAAGCTTTCTTT; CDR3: CASGDLLNTEAFF
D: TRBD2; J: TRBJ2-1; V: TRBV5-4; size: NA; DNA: TGTGCCAGCAGCTTTAGCGGGGGGGGCGGGAATGAGCAGTTCTTC; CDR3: CASSFSGGGGNEQFF
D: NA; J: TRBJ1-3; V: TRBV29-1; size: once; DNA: TGCAGCGCCCGAGAGTCTGGAAACACCATATATTTT; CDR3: CSARESGNTIYF
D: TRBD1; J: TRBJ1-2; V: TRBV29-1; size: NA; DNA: TGCAGCGTTGAAATCGAAGGACAGGGGTATGGCTACACCTTC; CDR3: CSVEIEGQGYGYTF
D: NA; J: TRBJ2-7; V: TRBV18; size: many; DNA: TGTGCCAGCTCCACCGGACTACTCTCCTACGAGCAGTACTTC; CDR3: CASSTGLLSYEQYF
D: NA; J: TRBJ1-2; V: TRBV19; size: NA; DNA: TGTGCCAGTAGTATACGGAAGGGGGGCTACACCTTC; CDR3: CASSIRKGGYTF
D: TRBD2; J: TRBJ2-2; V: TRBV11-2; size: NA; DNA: TGTGCCAGCAGCTCAGGGGCGGGAGGAGGGACCGGGGAGCTGTTTTTT; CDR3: CASSSGAGGGTGELFF
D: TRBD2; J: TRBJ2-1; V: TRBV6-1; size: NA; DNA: TGTGCCAGCAGTGAAATGCATCACAGCGGGATGGGCCCCTACAATGAGCAGTTCTTC; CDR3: CASSEMHHSGMGPYNEQFF
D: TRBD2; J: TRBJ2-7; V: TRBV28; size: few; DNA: TGTGCCAGCACCCGACTAGCGGGACGTTACGAGCAGTACTTC; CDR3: CASTRLAGRYEQYF
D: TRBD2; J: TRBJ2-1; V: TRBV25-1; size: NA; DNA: TGTGCCAGCAGTGAGACTAGCGGGAGCAATGAGCAGTTCTTC; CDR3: CASSETSGSNEQFF
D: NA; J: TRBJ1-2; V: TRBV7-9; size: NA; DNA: TGTGCCAGCAGCTCGGAGGGGAGGGGTGGATATGGCTACACCTTC; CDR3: CASSSEGRGGYGYTF
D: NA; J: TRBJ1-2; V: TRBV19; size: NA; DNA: TGTGCCAGTAGTCCAGCGGGGCTCTCTGCGGATGGCTACACCTTC; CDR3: CASSPAGLSADGYTF
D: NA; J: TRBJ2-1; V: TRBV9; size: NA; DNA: TGTGCCAGCAGCGTAGGAAGGCGGGGACGGGGGAATGGTGAGCAGTTCTTC; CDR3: CASSVGRRGRGNGEQFF
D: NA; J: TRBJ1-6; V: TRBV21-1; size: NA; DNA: TGTGCCAGCAGCAAAGTTCGGCAGAGCAGAGGCTCCTATAATTCACCCCTCCACTTT; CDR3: CASSKVRQSRGSYNSPLHF
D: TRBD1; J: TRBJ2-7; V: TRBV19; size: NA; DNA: TGTGCCAGTAGTAGGGGACAGGGGGCCTACGAGCAGTACTTC; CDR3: CASSRGQGAYEQYF